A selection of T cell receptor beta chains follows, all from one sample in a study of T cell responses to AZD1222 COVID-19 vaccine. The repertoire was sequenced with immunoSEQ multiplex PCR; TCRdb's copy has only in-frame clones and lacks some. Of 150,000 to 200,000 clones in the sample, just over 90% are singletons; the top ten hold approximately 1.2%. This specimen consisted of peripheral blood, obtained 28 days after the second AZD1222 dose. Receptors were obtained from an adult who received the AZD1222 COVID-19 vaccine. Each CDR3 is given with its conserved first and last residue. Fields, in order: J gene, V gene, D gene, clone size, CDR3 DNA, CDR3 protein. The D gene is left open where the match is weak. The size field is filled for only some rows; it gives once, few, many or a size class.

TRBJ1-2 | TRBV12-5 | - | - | TGTGCTAGTGCCGGGTCAGAGGGCGGCAACTATGGCTACACCTTC | CASAGSEGGNYGYTF
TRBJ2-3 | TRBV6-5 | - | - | TGTGCCAGCAGGCGTCAGGATACGCAGTATTTT | CASRRQDTQYF
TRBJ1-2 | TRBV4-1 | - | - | TGCGCCAGCAGCCAAGAAGTGGGACTGGAACACTATGGCTACACCTTC | CASSQEVGLEHYGYTF
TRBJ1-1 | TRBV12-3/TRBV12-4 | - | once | TGTGCCAGCAGTTTGGACTCTATCGGGGGAGCTTTCTTT | CASSLDSIGGAFF
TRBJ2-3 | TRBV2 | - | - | TGTGCCAGCAGTGTCGGGGCAGGGGCCACAGATACGCAGTATTTT | CASSVGAGATDTQYF
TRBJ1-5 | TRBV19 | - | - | TGTGCCAGTAACCCGGGACTTGCCGTTCAGCCCCAGCATTTT | CASNPGLAVQPQHF
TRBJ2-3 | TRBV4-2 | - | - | TGTGCCAGCAGCCAAGATGGACAGAGGGAAGATACGCAGTATTTT | CASSQDGQREDTQYF
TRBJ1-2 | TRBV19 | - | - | TGTGCCAGTAGTATCGGAGGGGGTGGATATGGCTACACCTTC | CASSIGGGGYGYTF
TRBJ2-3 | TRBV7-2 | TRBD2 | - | TGTGCCAGCAGCATGGAGGGGAGGACTAGCAGGGATACGCAGTATTTT | CASSMEGRTSRDTQYF
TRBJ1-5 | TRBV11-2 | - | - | TGTGCCAGCAGCTATCAGAGCAATCAGCCCCAGCATTTT | CASSYQSNQPQHF
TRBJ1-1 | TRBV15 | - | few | TGTGCCACCAGCAGAGAGTCGGAAACCACTGAAGCTTTCTTT | CATSRESETTEAFF
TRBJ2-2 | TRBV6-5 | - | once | TGTGCCAGCGAACCCAGGGCCTACCTGACCGGGGAGCTGTTTTTT | CASEPRAYLTGELFF
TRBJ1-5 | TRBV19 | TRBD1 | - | TGTGCCAGTAGTATAAACTTCCGGGGACAGGGAAATCAGCCCCAGCATTTT | CASSINFRGQGNQPQHF
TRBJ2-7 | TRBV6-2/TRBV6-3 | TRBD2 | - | TGTGCCAGCAGCCTCCCTAGGACTAGCGGCCACGAGCAGTACTTC | CASSLPRTSGHEQYF
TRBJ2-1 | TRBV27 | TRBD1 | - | TGTGCCAGCGGCTTCCGGGACAGCTCCTACAATGAGCAGTTCTTC | CASGFRDSSYNEQFF
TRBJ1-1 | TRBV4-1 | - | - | TGCGCCAGCAGCCACTCCCGGGGCAGGGTAAGGGACACTGAAGCTTTCTTT | CASSHSRGRVRDTEAFF
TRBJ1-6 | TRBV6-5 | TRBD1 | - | TGTGCCAGCAGCGCAGACAGGGGGAGCTCACCCCTCCACTTT | CASSADRGSSPLHF
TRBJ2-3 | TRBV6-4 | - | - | TGTGCCAGCAGTGACTCGAGGGAAACAGATACGCAGTATTTT | CASSDSRETDTQYF
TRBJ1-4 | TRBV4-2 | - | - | TGTGCCAGCAGCCAAGATGGGGGGCAGAGGGGCGAAAAACTGTTTTTT | CASSQDGGQRGEKLFF
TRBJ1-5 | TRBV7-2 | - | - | TGTGCCAGCAGCTCTTCGACACCTAGCAATCAGCCCCAGCATTTT | CASSSSTPSNQPQHF
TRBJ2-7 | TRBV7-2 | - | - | TGTGCCAGCAGCCCTGGTACGGAGGCCTACGAGCAGTACTTC | CASSPGTEAYEQYF
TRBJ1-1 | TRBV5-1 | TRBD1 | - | TGCGCCAGCAGCTCCGGGACAGGGGGCGAAGCTTTCTTT | CASSSGTGGEAFF
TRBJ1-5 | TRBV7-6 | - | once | TGTGCCAGCAGCGAGAGCAAAGGTGATTTCCGGGCGGCCCATAGCAATCAGCCCCAGCATTTT | CASSESKGDFRAAHSNQPQHF
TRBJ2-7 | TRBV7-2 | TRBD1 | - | TGTGCCAGCAGCCTGGGACAGGGGATCTTCTACGAGCAGTACTTC | CASSLGQGIFYEQYF
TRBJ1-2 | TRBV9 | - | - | TGTGCCAGCAGCCCCCGGAGGGCAGGGGCGAGCCACTATGGCTACACCTTC | CASSPRRAGASHYGYTF
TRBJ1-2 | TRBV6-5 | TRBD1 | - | TGTGCCAGCAGTTACGGCGGGACAGAGGCAAATGGCTACACCTTC | CASSYGGTEANGYTF
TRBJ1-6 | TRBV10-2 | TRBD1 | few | TGCGCCAGCAGTGAAAGGGACAGGCATAATTCACCCCTCCACTTT | CASSERDRHNSPLHF
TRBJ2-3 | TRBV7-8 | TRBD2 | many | TGTGCCAGCAGCTTACGACTAGCGGGGGGAGGGGGCACAGATACGCAGTATTTT | CASSLRLAGGGGTDTQYF
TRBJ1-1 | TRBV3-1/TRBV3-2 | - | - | TGTGCCAGCAGCCAAGATGGGGGCCCGACTGAAGCTTTCTTT | CASSQDGGPTEAFF
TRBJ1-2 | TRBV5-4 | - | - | TGTGCCAGCAGCTTAGGGGGTTTTAGCTATGGCTACACCTTC | CASSLGGFSYGYTF
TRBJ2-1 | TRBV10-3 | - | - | TGTGCCATCAGTGAGACTAGTTCCCCGGTGGAGCAGTTCTTC | CAISETSSPVEQFF
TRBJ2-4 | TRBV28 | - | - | TGTGCCAGCAGTTTTACAAGAAACATTCAGTACTTC | CASSFTRNIQYF
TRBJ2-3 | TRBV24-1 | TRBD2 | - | TGTGCCACCAGTGATCCTCGAAGCGGGGGGCCAGATACGCAGTATTTT | CATSDPRSGGPDTQYF
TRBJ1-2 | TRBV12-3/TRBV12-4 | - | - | TGTGCCGGCCGAACAGGGTCTCCTGGCTACACCTTC | CAGRTGSPGYTF
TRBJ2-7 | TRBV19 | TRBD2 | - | TGTGCCAGTACTCCGGGGGGGTCCTACGAGCAGTACTTC | CASTPGGSYEQYF
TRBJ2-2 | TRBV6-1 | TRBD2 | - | TGTGCCAGCAGTGACGAGCGCGGGGGAGACACCGGGGAGCTGTTTTTT | CASSDERGGDTGELFF
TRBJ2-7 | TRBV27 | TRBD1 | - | TGTGCCAGCAGTCCCAGGACAGGCACCTACGAGCAGTACTTC | CASSPRTGTYEQYF
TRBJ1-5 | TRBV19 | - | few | TGTGCCAGTAGGCTATTGGACGGCTACAATCAGCCCCAGCATTTT | CASRLLDGYNQPQHF
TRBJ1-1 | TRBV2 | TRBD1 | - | TGTGCCAGTACAGGGGTCATGAACACTGAAGCTTTCTTT | CASTGVMNTEAFF
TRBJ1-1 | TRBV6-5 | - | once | TGTGCCAGCAGTTATCAGGGGTCCACTGAAGCTTTCTTT | CASSYQGSTEAFF
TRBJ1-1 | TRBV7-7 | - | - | TGTGCTAGCAGCTCAATCGGGCATATGGACACTGAAGCTTTCTTT | CASSSIGHMDTEAFF
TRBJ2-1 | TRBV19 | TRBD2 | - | TGTGCCAGCAGTTCCCTTACTAGCGCGTTCTACAATGAGCAGTTCTTC | CASSSLTSAFYNEQFF
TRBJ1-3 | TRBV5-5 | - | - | TGTGCCAGCAGCTTCGCGAGAAACACCATATATTTT | CASSFARNTIYF
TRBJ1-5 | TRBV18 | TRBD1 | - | TGTGCCAGCTCACCCACGACAGGGGGCGCGTTCGGCAATCAGCCCCAGCATTTT | CASSPTTGGAFGNQPQHF
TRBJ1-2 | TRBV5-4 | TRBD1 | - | TGTGCCAGCAGCTTATTACAGGGGGCTGTAGAATATGGCTACACCTTC | CASSLLQGAVEYGYTF
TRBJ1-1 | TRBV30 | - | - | TGTGCCTGCCCTAAAGGAAGTGGGAACACTGAAGCTTTCTTT | CACPKGSGNTEAFF
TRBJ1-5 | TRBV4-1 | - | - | TGCGCCAGCAGCCAAGATAGAGGTTCGAGCAATCAGCCCCAGCATTTT | CASSQDRGSSNQPQHF
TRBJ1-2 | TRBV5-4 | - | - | TGTGCCAGCAGCTTGGACAGGGACTATGGCTACACCTTC | CASSLDRDYGYTF
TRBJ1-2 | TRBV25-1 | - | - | TGTGCCAGCAGTGGGACAGTACCTAACTATGGCTACACCTTC | CASSGTVPNYGYTF
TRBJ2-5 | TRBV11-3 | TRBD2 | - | TGTGCCAGCAGCCCGGGACTAGCGGGAGGTATGGAGACCCAGTACTTC | CASSPGLAGGMETQYF
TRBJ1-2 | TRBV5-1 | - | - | TGCGCCAGCAGCTTCGCCCCCGACTATGGCTACACCTTC | CASSFAPDYGYTF
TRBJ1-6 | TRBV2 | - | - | TGTGCCAGCGACCTTAGCGGTGGGGATAATTCACCCCTCCACTTT | CASDLSGGDNSPLHF